This TCR beta chain appears in the sequencing data of a study of T cell responses to AZD1222 COVID-19 vaccine. Findings of the study overall: The study sampled repertoires only after the peak T cell response. Donors were mostly white British, more females; clonal diversity possibly underestimated.

Data came from immunoSEQ multiplex PCR; TCRdb stores just in-frame clones and leaves some out. The sample has fewer than 120,000 clones, about four fifths seen once. This clone appeared a few times. Its target is unknown. An end of the junction differs from the germline gene, which may be a read error. Germline lookup yields CDR1 MNHNS and CDR2 SASEGT. This CDR3 region has 15 residues. This receptor was taken from an adult in good health. The chain employs TRBV6-1 and TRBJ1-1; 7 nucleotides agree with TRBD1. Sequencing was performed on peripheral blood, taken on day 0 of AZD1222 vaccination. Here the CDR3 DNA reads TGTGCCAGCAGCGAAGGGGAGGGGGCCCTAACTGAAGCTTTCTTT. The encoded protein is CASSEGEGALTEAFF.